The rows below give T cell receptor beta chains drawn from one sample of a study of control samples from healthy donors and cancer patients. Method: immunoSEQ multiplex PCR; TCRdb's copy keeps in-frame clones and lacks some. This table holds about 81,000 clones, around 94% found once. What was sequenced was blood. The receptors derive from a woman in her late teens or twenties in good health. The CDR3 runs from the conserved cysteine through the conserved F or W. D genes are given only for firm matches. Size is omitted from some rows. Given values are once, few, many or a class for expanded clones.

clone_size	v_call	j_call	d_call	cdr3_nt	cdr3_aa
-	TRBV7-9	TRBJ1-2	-	TGTGCCAGCAGCTTAAACGCAGGGAGAAGTAACGGGGGCTACACCTTC	CASSLNAGRSNGGYTF
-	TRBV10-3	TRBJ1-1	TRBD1	TGTGCCATCAGTGGTGACAGGGGGAACACTGAAGCTTTCTTT	CAISGDRGNTEAFF
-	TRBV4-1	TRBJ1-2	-	TGCGCCAGCAGCCAGGCCATGGGGCAATTGTATGGCTACACCTTC	CASSQAMGQLYGYTF
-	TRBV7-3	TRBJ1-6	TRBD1	TGTGCCAGCAGCTTAGGAGCCGGGACAGGGAATTCACCCCTCCACTTT	CASSLGAGTGNSPLHF
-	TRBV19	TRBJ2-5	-	TGTGCCAGTAGTGAGAGTTACCAAGAGACCCAGTACTTC	CASSESYQETQYF
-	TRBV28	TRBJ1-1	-	TGTGCCAGCAGTTTAATTTTCGGGACAGAAGCTTTCTTT	CASSLIFGTEAFF
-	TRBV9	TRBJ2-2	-	TGTGCCAGCAGCGTAGATGGGGGAACCGGGGAGCTGTTTTTT	CASSVDGGTGELFF
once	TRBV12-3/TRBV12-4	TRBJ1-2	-	TGTGCCAGCACAGGCCAAAAGGGCTATGGCTACACCTTC	CASTGQKGYGYTF
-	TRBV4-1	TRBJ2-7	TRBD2	TGCGCCAGCAGCCAAGGGGGAGGAGCGGGAGAGCAGTACTTC	CASSQGGGAGEQYF
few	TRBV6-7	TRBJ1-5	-	TGTGCCAGCAGTTACAGGCGTCACAGGGTAAAACAGCCCCAGCATTTT	CASSYRRHRVKQPQHF
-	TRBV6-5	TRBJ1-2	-	TGTGCCAGCAGTTGGAGCGATTGGGGAGGCTACACCTTC	CASSWSDWGGYTF
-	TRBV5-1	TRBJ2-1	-	TGCGCCAGCAGCTTAGGGGGCAATGAGCAGTTCTTC	CASSLGGNEQFF
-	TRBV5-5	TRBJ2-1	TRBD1	TGTGCCAGCAGCCGCAGGGGGCCCTCGTACAATGAGCAGTTCTTC	CASSRRGPSYNEQFF
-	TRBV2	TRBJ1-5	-	TGTGCCAGCAGTGAAGGGCAGGGGCTTCAGCCCCAGCATTTT	CASSEGQGLQPQHF
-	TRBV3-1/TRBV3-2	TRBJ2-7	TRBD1	TGTGCCAGCAGCCAAGGGACAGGGAAGTACGAGCAGTACTTC	CASSQGTGKYEQYF
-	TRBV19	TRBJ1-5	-	TGTGCCAGTAACAACCCGGGACACCAGGGAAATCAGCCCCAGCATTTT	CASNNPGHQGNQPQHF
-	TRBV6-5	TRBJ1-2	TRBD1	TGTGCCAGCAGTTACGGGGGACAGAAGTATGGCTACACCTTC	CASSYGGQKYGYTF
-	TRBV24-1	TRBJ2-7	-	TGTGCCACTGCCGGACACTCCTACGAGCAGTACTTC	CATAGHSYEQYF
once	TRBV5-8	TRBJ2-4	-	TGTGCCAGCAGCTTGGGGAAGGTCAAAAACATTCAGTACTTC	CASSLGKVKNIQYF
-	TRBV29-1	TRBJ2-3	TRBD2	TGCAGCGTGCCCCGACTAGCGGGAGGGCCAGCAGATACGCAGTATTTT	CSVPRLAGGPADTQYF
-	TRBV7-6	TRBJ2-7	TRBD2	TGTGCCAGCAGCACGGCTAGCGGGAGTCTTTACGAGCAGTACTTC	CASSTASGSLYEQYF
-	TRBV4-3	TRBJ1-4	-	TGCGCCAGCAGCCAAGACCTAGACAGTAATGAAAAACTGTTTTTT	CASSQDLDSNEKLFF
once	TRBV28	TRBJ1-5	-	TGTGCCAGCAGTTTTATCAGAGTCGGAGCAGGGGCGTTTTCTCAGCCCCAGCATTTT	CASSFIRVGAGAFSQPQHF
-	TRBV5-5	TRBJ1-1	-	TGTGCCAGCAGCTTCCAACCCGCCGTCGGCACTGAAGCTTTCTTT	CASSFQPAVGTEAFF
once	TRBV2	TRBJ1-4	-	TGTGCCAGCAGTCGTACGGTTTCAGTATTCTTAACTAATGAAAAACTGTTTTTT	CASSRTVSVFLTNEKLFF
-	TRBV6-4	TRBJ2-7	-	TGTGCCAGCATCTCTGTGGGGAGGACACCCCTGAGCCGATACGAGCAGTACTTC	CASISVGRTPLSRYEQYF
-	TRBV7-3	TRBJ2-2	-	TGTGCCAGCAGCTCTCTAGTTGCCGGGGAGCTGTTTTTT	CASSSLVAGELFF
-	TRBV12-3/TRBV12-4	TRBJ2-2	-	TGTGCCAGCAGTTTTACCGGGGAGCTGTTTTTT	CASSFTGELFF
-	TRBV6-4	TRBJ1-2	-	TGTGCCAGCAGGCCTGGAGTTGGGGGGTATGGCTACACCTTC	CASRPGVGGYGYTF
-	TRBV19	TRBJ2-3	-	TGTGCCAGTAGTATCCAGGGGACAAGCACAGATACGCAGTATTTT	CASSIQGTSTDTQYF
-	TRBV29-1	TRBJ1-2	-	TGCAGCGTTTCCAACCCAGGGGATGGCTACACCTTC	CSVSNPGDGYTF
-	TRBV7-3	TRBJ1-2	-	TGTGCCAGCAGCTTGGGCGGAGGTAATGGTGGCTACACCTTC	CASSLGGGNGGYTF
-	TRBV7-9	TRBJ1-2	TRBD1	TGTGCCAGCAGCTTAGGACAGGGAAAGGATGGCTACACCTTC	CASSLGQGKDGYTF
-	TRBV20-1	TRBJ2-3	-	TGCAGTGCTAGTAACCGGGACTGGGGGTTTAAACGCACAGATACGCAGTATTTT	CSASNRDWGFKRTDTQYF
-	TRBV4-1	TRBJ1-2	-	TGCGCCAGCAGCCGAGAGTACGGAGGCTACACCTTC	CASSREYGGYTF
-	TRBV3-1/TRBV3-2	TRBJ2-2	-	TGTGCCAGCAGCCGGGGGGCCGGGGAGCTGTTTTTT	CASSRGAGELFF
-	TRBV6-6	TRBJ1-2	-	TGTGCCAGCAGTTACTCGGGTGAAGGGGATGGCTACACCTTC	CASSYSGEGDGYTF
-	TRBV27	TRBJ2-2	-	TGTGCCAGCAGTTTTGGGACCGGGGAGCTGTTTTTT	CASSFGTGELFF
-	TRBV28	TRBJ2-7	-	TGTGCCAGCAGTTTATATACAGGGATGGAGGGGTCCTACGAGCAGTACTTC	CASSLYTGMEGSYEQYF
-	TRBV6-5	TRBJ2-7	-	TGTGCCAGCAGGTCGTCTTGGATCAGCTCCTACGAGCAGTACTTC	CASRSSWISSYEQYF
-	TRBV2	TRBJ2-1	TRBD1	TGTGCCAGCGCGGGACAGGGGATCTACAATGAGCAGTTCTTC	CASAGQGIYNEQFF
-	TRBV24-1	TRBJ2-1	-	TGTGCCACCAGTGGGGTCGAATCCTACAATGAGCAGTTCTTC	CATSGVESYNEQFF
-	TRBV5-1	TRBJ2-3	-	TGCGCCAGCGGACTCCAAACAGGGGATACGCAGTATTTT	CASGLQTGDTQYF
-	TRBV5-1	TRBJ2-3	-	TGCGCCAGCAGCTTGGGTCCGGTCAACACAGATACGCAGTATTTT	CASSLGPVNTDTQYF
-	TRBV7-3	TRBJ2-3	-	TGTGCCAGCAGCTTTTCCCAATCGGGGTATAGTACGCAGTATTTT	CASSFSQSGYSTQYF
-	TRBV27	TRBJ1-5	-	TGTGCCAGCAGAAAAGAGGGAATTAGCAATCAGCCCCAGCATTTT	CASRKEGISNQPQHF
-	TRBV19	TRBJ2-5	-	TGTGCCAGTAGTATAGGTCGGGGGCATCCCCAAGAGACCCAGTACTTC	CASSIGRGHPQETQYF
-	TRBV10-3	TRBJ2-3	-	TGTGCCATCAGTGATTCGTCAGATACGCAGTATTTT	CAISDSSDTQYF
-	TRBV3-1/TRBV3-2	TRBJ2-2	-	TGTGCCAGCAGCCATGGAGGGCTGAACACCGGGGAGCTGTTTTTT	CASSHGGLNTGELFF
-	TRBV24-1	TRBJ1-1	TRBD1	TGTGCCACCAGTGATTCGACAGGGGGGGACACTGAAGCTTTCTTT	CATSDSTGGDTEAFF